A single sample is the source of the 6 T cell receptor beta chains below, sequenced in a study of cytomegalovirus exposure and HLA in healthy donors. The PCR employed 60 Vbeta primers together with 13 Jbeta primers. Some clones are missing from TCRdb's copy, which holds only in-frame ones; the method was immunoSEQ multiplex PCR. The sample has around 39,000 clones; approximately 77% are singletons. The specimen sequenced was PBMCs. All receptors derive from a man aged 25 to 40 in good health and CMV-seronegative.

The chain joins TRBV28 to TRBJ2-1, with 9 bases aligning to TRBD2. This CDR3 comprises 11 residues. The germline V gene has CDR1 MDHEN and CDR2 SYDVKM. V lost 5 bases, J lost 16 bases, and 6 bases stayed unmatched. CDR3 residues: CASSAGLARFF. The CDR3 nucleotides read TGTGCCAGCAGTGCGGGACTAGCTAGATTCTTC.

The genes are TRBV7-2 and TRBJ1-2, with 7 bases that match TRBD1. Losses at the gene ends were 4 bases for V and 2 bases for J; bases not matched to a gene: 7. The CDR3 has 15 amino acids. Per germline, CDR1 SGHTA and CDR2 FQGNSA. CDR3 amino acids: CASSSKGGQNYGYTF. Here the CDR3 DNA reads TGTGCCAGCAGCTCGAAAGGGGGACAGAACTATGGCTACACCTTC.

The rearrangement joins TRBV21-1 to TRBJ2-1; the D segment call TRBD2 is taken from the table without a DNA check. TRBV21-1 is labeled a pseudogene. CDR3 length: 17 residues. The CDR3 bases are TGTGCCAGCAGCAAAGCGCTGCGGACTCGCTCCTACAATGAGCAGTTCTTC. This codes for CASSKALRTRSYNEQFF.

The CDR3: CASSQDLWAGAEAFF. The CDR3 DNA reads as TGTGCCAGCAGCCAAGATTTGTGGGCCGGGGCTGAAGCTTTCTTT. The rearrangement joins TRBV4-2 to TRBJ1-1; no definite D call. Germline V CDR1 and CDR2: LGHNA, YNFKEQ. CDR3 length: 15 amino acids. The ends were cut back, 0 bases at V and 6 bases at J, with 14 bases in the middle.

V and J are TRBV5-1 and TRBJ2-1, with 8 bases fitting TRBD2. The V segment lost 5 bases and the J segment 1 base; nucleotides outside the gene matches: 2. Germline CDR1 reads SGHRS; CDR2 reads YFSETQ. The CDR3 is made up of 14 amino acids. The CDR3 nucleotides read TGCGCCAGCAGGGAGCGGGGGTCCTACAATGAGCAGTTCTTC. Protein sequence: CASRERGSYNEQFF.

This rearrangement joins TRBV5-4 to TRBJ1-2; 7 bases agree with TRBD1. This CDR3 spans 12 amino acids. Germline V lookup: CDR1 SGHNT, CDR2 YYREEE (reference sequence). With 4 bases clipped from V and 5 bases from J, the junction kept 2 bases outside the gene matches. The CDR3 DNA follows: TGTGCCAGCAGCCAGACAGGGTATGGCTACACCTTC. It encodes CASSQTGYGYTF.